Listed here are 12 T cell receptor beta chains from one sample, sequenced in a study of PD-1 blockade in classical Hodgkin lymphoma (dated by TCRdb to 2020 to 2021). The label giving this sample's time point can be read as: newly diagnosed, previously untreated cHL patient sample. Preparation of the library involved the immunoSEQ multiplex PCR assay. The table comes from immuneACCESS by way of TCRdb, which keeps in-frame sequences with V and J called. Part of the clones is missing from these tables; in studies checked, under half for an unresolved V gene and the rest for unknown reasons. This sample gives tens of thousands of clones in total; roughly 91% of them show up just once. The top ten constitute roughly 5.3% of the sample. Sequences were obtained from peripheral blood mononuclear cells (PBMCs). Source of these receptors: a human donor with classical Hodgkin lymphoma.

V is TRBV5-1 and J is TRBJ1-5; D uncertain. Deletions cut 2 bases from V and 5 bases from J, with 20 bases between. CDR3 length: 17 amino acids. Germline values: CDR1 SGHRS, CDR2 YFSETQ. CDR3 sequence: CASSLIPLGSGDQPQHF. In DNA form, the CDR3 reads TGCGCCAGCAGCTTAATCCCGCTCGGGTCCGGGGATCAGCCCCAGCATTTT.

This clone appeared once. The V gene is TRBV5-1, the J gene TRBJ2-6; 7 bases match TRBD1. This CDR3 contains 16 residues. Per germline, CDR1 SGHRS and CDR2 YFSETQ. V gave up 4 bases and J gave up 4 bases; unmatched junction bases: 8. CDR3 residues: CASSVDRSRGANVLTF. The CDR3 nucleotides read TGCGCCAGCAGCGTGGACAGGTCCCGGGGGGCCAACGTCCTGACTTTC.

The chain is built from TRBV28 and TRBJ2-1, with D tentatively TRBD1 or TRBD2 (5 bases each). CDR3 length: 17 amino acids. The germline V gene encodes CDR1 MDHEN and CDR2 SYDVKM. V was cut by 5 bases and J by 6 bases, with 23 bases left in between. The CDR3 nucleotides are TGTGCCAGCAGTCCCTCCCGGGACCCACTTAGGGGCAATGAGCAGTTCTTC. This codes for CASSPSRDPLRGNEQFF.

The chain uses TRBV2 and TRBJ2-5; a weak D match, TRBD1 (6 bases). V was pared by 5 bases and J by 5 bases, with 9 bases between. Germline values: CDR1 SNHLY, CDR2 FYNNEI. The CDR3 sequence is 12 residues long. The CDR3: CASSSGVETQYF. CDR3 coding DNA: TGTGCCAGCAGTTCAGGGGTGGAGACCCAGTACTTC.

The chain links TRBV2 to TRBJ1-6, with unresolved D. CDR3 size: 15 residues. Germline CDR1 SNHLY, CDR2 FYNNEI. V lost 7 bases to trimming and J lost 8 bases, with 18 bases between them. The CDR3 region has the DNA TGTGCCAGCACTCCTCTTGAAAGTGGCCATTCACCCCTCCACTTT. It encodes CASTPLESGHSPLHF.

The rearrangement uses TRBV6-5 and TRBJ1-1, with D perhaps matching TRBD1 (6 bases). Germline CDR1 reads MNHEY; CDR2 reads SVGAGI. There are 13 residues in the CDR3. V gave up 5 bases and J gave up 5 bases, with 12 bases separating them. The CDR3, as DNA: TGTGCCAGCAGTAAATCAGGGGTAACTGAAGCTTTCTTT. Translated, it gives CASSKSGVTEAFF.

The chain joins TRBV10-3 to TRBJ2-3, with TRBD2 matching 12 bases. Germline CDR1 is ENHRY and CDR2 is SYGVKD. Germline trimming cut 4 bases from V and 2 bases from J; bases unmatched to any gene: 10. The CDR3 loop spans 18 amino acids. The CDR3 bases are TGTGCCATCAGTGTCTCCCCTAGCGGGGGGGGGTACACAGATACGCAGTATTTT. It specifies CAISVSPSGGGYTDTQYF.

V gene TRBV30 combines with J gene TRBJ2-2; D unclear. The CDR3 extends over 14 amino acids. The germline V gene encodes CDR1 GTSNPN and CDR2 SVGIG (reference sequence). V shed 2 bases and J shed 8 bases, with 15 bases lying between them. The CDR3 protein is CAWSLEPLSGELFF. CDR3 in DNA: TGTGCCTGGAGTCTGGAACCCCTTAGTGGGGAGCTGTTTTTT.

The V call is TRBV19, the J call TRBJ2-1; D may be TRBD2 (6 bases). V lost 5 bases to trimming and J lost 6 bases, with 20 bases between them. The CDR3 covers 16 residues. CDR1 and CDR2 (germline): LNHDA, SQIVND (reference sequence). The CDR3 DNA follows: TGTGCCAGTAGTCCTAGACTAGGAACCATCCTCAATGAGCAGTTCTTC. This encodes CASSPRLGTILNEQFF.

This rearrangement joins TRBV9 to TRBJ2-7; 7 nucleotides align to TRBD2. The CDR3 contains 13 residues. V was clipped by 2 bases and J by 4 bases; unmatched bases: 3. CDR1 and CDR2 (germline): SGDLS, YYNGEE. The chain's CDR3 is CASSVGTTYEQYF. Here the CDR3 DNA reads TGTGCCAGCAGCGTCGGGACTACGTACGAGCAGTACTTC.

CDR3 in amino acids: CASSFDRGLGTDTQYF. The CDR3 DNA reads TGTGCCAGCAGCTTCGACAGGGGGCTAGGCACAGATACGCAGTATTTT. The chain is built from TRBV7-3 and TRBJ2-3, with 10 positions matching TRBD1. CDR1 and CDR2 (germline): SGHTA, FQGTGA. Germline trimming cut 3 bases from V and 1 base from J; bases unmatched to any gene: 4. The CDR3 is 16 amino acids.

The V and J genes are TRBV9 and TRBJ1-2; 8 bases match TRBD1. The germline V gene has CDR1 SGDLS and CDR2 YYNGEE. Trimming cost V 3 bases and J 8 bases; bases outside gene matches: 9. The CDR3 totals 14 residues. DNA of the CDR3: TGTGCCAGCAGCGCCCGTGGACAGGGCGGGGGCTACACCTTC. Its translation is CASSARGQGGGYTF.